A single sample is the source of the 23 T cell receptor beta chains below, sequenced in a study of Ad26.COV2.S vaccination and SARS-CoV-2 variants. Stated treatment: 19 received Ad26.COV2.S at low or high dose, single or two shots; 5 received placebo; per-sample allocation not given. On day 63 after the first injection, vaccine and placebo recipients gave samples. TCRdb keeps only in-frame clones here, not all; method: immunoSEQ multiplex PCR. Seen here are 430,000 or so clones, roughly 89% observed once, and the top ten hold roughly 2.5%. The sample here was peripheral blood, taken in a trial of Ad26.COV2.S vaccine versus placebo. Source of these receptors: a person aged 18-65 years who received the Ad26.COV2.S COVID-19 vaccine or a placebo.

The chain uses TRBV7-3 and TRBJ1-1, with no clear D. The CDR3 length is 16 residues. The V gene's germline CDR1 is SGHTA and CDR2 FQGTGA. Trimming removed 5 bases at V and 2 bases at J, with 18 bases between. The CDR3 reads CASSNHPAQHNTEAFF. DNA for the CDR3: TGTGCCAGCAGCAACCATCCCGCGCAGCATAACACTGAAGCTTTCTTT.

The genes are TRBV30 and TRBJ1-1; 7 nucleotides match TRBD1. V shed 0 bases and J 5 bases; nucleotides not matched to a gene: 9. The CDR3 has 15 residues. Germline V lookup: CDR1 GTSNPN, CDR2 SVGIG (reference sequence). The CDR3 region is CAWSVTGAWRTEAFF. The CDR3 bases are TGTGCCTGGAGTGTCACAGGGGCCTGGAGGACTGAAGCTTTCTTT.

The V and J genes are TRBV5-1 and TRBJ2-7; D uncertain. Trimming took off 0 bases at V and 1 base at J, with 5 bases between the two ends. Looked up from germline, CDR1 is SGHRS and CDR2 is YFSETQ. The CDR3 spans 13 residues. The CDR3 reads CASSLGISYEQYF. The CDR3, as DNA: TGCGCCAGCAGCTTGGGAATATCCTACGAGCAGTACTTC.

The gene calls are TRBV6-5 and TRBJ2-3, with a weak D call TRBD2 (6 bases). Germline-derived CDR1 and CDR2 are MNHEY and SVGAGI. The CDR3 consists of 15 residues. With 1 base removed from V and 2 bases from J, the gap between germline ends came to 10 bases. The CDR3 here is CASSYWDSPTDTQYF. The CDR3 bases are TGTGCCAGCAGTTACTGGGACTCCCCCACAGATACGCAGTATTTT.

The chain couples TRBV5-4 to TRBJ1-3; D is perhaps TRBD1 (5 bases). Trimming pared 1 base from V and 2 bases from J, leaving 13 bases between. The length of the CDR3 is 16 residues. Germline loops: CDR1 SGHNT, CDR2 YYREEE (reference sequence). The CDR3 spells CASSLNTGGAGNTIYF. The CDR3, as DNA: TGTGCCAGCAGCTTGAATACGGGGGGTGCTGGAAACACCATATATTTT. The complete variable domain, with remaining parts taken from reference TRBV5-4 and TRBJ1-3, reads ETGVTQSPTHLIKTRGQQVTLRCSSQSGHNTVSWYQQALGQGPQFIFQYYREEENGRGNFPPRFSGLQFPNYSSELNVNALELDDSALYLCASSLNTGGAGNTIYFGEGSWLTVV.

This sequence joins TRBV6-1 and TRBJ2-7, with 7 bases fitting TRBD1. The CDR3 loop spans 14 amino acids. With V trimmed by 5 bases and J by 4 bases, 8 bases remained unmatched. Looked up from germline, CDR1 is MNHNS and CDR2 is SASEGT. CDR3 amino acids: CASSSLTGLYEQYF. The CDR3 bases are TGTGCCAGCAGTTCCCTGACAGGGTTATACGAGCAGTACTTC.

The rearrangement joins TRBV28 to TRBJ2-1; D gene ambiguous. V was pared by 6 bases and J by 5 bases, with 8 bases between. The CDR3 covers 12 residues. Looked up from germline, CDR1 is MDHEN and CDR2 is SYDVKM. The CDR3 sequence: CASSSLHNEQFF. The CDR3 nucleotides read TGTGCCAGCAGCTCCCTACACAATGAGCAGTTCTTC.

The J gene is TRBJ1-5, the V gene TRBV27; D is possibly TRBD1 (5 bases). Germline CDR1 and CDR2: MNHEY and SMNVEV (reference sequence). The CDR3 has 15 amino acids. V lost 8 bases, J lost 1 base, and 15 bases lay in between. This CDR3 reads CASGAGILSNQPQHF. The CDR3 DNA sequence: TGTGCCAGCGGGGCGGGGATCCTAAGCAATCAGCCCCAGCATTTT.

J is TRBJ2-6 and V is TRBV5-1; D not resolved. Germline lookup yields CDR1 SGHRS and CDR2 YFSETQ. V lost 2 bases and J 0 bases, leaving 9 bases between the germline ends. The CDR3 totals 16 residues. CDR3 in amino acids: CASSFWGSSGANVLTF. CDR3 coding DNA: TGCGCCAGCAGCTTTTGGGGATCCTCTGGGGCCAACGTCCTGACTTTC. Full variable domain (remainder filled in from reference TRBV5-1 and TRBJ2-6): KAGVTQTPRYLIKTRGQQVTLSCSPISGHRSVSWYQQTPGQGLQFLFEYFSETQRNKGNFPGRFSGRQFSNSRSEMNVSTLELGDSALYLCASSFWGSSGANVLTFGAGSRLTVL.

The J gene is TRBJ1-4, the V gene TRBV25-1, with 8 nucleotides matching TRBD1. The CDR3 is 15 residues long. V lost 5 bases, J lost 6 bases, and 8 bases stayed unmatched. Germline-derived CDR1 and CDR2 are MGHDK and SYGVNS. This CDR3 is CASSPRGRGHEKLFF. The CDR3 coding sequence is TGTGCCAGCAGTCCCCGCGGCAGGGGGCATGAAAAACTGTTTTTT. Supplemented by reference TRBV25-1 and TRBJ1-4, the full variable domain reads EADIYQTPRYLVIGTGKKITLECSQTMGHDKMYWYQQDPGMELHLIHYSYGVNSTEKGDLSSESTVSRIRTEHFPLTLESARPSHTSQYLCASSPRGRGHEKLFFGSGTQLSVL.

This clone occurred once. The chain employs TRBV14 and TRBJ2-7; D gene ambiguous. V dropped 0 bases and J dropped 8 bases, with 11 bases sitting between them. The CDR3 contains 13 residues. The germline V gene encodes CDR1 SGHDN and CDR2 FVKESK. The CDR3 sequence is CASSQDLGFKQYF. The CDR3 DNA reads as TGTGCCAGCAGCCAAGATCTGGGATTTAAGCAGTACTTC.

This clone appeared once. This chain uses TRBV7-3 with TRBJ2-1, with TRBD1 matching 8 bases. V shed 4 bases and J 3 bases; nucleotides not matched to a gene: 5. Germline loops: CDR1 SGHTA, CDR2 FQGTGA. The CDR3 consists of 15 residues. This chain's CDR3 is CASSSLGQGYNEQFF. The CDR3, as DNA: TGTGCCAGCAGCTCACTCGGACAGGGCTACAATGAGCAGTTCTTC.

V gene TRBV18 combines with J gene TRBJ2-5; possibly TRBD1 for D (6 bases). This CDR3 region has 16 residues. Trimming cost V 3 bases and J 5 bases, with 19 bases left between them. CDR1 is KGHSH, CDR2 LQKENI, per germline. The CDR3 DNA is TGTGCCAGCTCACCGACGAGACTACAGGGAAGGGAGACCCAGTACTTC. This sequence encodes CASSPTRLQGRETQYF.

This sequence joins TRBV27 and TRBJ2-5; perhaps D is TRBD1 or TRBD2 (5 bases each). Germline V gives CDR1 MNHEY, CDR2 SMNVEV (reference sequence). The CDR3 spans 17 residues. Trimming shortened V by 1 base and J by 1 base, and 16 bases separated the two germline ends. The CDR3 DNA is TGTGCCAGCAGTTTATATGGGACCCATTTTTTCCAAGAGACCCAGTACTTC. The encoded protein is CASSLYGTHFFQETQYF.

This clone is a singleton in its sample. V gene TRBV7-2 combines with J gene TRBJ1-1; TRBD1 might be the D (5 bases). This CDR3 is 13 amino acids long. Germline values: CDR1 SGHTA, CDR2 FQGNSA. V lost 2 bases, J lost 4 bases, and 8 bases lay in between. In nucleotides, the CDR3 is TGTGCCAGCAGCTTATGGAGGGGCACTGAAGCTTTCTTT. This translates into CASSLWRGTEAFF.

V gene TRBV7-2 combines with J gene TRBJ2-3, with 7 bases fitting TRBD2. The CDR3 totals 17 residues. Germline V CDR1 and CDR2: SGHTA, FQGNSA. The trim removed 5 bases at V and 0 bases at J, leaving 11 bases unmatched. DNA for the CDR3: TGTGCCAGCAGCGCGCGGGCTGGGGGGGGAAGCACAGATACGCAGTATTTT. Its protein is CASSARAGGGSTDTQYF. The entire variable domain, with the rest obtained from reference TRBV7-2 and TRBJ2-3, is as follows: GAGVSQSPSNKVTEKGKDVELRCDPISGHTALYWYRQSLGQGLEFLIYFQGNSAPDKSGLPSDRFSAERTGGSVSTLTIQRTQQEDSAVYLCASSARAGGGSTDTQYFGPGTRLTVL.

The CDR3: CASSWGQAMPEAFF. CDR3 sequence (DNA): TGTGCCAGCAGCTGGGGACAGGCGATGCCTGAAGCTTTCTTT. This chain joins TRBV5-6 and TRBJ1-1, with 8 bases identical to TRBD1. Trimming removed 3 bases from V and 6 bases from J; junction bases left unmatched: 7. This CDR3 spans 14 amino acids. Germline lookup yields CDR1 SGHDT and CDR2 YYEEEE. The full variable domain, its missing parts supplied by reference TRBV5-6 and TRBJ1-1, is DAGVTQSPTHLIKTRGQQVTLRCSPKSGHDTVSWYQQALGQGPQFIFQYYEEEERQRGNFPDRFSGHQFPNYSSELNVNALLLGDSALYLCASSWGQAMPEAFFGQGTRLTVV.

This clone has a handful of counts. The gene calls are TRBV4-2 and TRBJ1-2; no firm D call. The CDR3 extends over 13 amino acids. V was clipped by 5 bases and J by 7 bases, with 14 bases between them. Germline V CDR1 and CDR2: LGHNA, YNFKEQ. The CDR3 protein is CASSVGLDGGYTF. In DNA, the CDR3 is TGTGCCAGCAGCGTGGGTCTTGACGGTGGCTACACCTTC.

The DNA of the CDR3 is TGTGCCAGTAGTATAGGTCTCGGACCCTACGAGCAGTACGTC. This translates into CASSIGLGPYEQYV. The chain links TRBV19 to TRBJ2-7; D is ambiguous. The CDR3 is 14 amino acids. The ends were cut back, 1 base at V and 2 bases at J, with 9 bases in the middle. Germline V gene sequence: CDR1 LNHDA, CDR2 SQIVND (reference sequence).

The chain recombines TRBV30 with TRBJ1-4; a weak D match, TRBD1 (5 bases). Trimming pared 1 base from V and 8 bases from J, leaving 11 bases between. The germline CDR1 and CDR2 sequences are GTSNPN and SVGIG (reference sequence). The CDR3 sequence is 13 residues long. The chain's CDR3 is CAWSGTSYEKLFF. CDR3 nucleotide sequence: TGTGCCTGGAGTGGGACATCCTACGAAAAACTGTTTTTT.

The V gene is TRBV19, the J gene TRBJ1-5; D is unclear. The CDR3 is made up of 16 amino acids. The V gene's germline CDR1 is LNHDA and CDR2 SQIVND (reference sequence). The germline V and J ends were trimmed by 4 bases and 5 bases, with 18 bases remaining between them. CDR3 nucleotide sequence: TGTGCCAGTAGTAACCGGCCCCGGGCCTCCCATCAGCCCCAGCATTTT. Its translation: CASSNRPRASHQPQHF.

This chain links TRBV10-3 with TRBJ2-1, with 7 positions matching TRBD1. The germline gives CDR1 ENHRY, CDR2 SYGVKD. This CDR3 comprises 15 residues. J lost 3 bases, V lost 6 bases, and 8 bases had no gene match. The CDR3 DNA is TGTGCCATCAGCCGGGGACAGTCCCTCTACAATGAGCAGTTCTTC. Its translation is CAISRGQSLYNEQFF.

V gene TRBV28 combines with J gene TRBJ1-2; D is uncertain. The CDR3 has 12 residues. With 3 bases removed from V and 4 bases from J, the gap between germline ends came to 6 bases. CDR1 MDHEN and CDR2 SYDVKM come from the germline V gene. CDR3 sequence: CASSFLPYGYTF. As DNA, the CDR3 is TGTGCCAGCAGTTTTCTGCCCTATGGCTACACCTTC.